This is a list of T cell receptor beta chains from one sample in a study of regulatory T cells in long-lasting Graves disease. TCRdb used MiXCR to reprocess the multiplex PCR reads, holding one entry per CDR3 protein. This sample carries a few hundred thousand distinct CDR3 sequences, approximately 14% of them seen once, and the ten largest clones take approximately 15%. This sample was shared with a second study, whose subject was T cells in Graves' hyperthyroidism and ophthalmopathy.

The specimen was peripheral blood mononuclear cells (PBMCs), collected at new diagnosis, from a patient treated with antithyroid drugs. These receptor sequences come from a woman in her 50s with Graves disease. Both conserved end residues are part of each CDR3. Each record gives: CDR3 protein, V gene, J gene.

CDR3 protein: CASQRTGFIGVSYNEQFF; V gene: TRBV28; J gene: TRBJ2-1
CDR3 protein: CASSPQSTGNTIYF; V gene: TRBV28; J gene: TRBJ1-3
CDR3 protein: CASSFTGTSGTYTGELFF; V gene: TRBV27; J gene: TRBJ2-2
CDR3 protein: CASSPGGGTLGDNEQFF; V gene: TRBV5-8; J gene: TRBJ2-1
CDR3 protein: CAWSVFGNEQFF; V gene: TRBV30; J gene: TRBJ2-1
CDR3 protein: CASSRGEGSENSPLHF; V gene: TRBV4-1; J gene: TRBJ1-6
CDR3 protein: CVAARTEAFF; V gene: TRBV28; J gene: TRBJ1-1
CDR3 protein: CASSLDSSSYEQYF; V gene: TRBV7-9; J gene: TRBJ2-7
CDR3 protein: CASSTETGRSGANVLTF; V gene: TRBV5-1; J gene: TRBJ2-6
CDR3 protein: CASSLLGAASPLHF; V gene: TRBV7-3; J gene: TRBJ1-6
CDR3 protein: CASSFTLAGVYNEQFF; V gene: TRBV7-3; J gene: TRBJ2-1
CDR3 protein: CASSYWTGEKLFF; V gene: TRBV5-1; J gene: TRBJ1-4
CDR3 protein: CAWSVQGGGPNQPQHF; V gene: TRBV30; J gene: TRBJ1-5
CDR3 protein: CASSWAGAHNEQFF; V gene: TRBV6-5; J gene: TRBJ2-1
CDR3 protein: CASSSKQAGGGEKLFF; V gene: TRBV12-3/TRBV12-4; J gene: TRBJ1-4
CDR3 protein: CASSGAGIQETQYF; V gene: TRBV9; J gene: TRBJ2-5
CDR3 protein: CAWSPGGYEQYF; V gene: TRBV30; J gene: TRBJ2-7
CDR3 protein: CATETGGLNEQFF; V gene: TRBV10-3; J gene: TRBJ2-1
CDR3 protein: CASSFRGGTSYEQYF; V gene: TRBV12-3/TRBV12-4; J gene: TRBJ2-7
CDR3 protein: CASRRDTFNEQFF; V gene: TRBV28; J gene: TRBJ2-1
CDR3 protein: CASSPPWSGGRQETQYF; V gene: TRBV18; J gene: TRBJ2-5
CDR3 protein: CASSLDQAAGETQYF; V gene: TRBV11-2; J gene: TRBJ2-5
CDR3 protein: CASRDRAYEQYF; V gene: TRBV2; J gene: TRBJ2-7
CDR3 protein: CASSEASGSLYEQYF; V gene: TRBV10-1; J gene: TRBJ2-7
CDR3 protein: CAISDFSASHKKETQYF; V gene: TRBV10-3; J gene: TRBJ2-5
CDR3 protein: CASSLELGQGVREQYF; V gene: TRBV7-9; J gene: TRBJ2-7
CDR3 protein: CASSPGGAGGYTF; V gene: TRBV18; J gene: TRBJ1-2
CDR3 protein: CAWNYLDRGLGETQYF; V gene: TRBV30; J gene: TRBJ2-5
CDR3 protein: CASSQTTGSGELFF; V gene: TRBV11-2; J gene: TRBJ2-2
CDR3 protein: CASSPDTSSYNEQFF; V gene: TRBV11-2; J gene: TRBJ2-1
CDR3 protein: CAWSPSVARTTGELFF; V gene: TRBV30; J gene: TRBJ2-2
CDR3 protein: CASSARTSGMGETQYF; V gene: TRBV11-2; J gene: TRBJ2-5
CDR3 protein: CASSYSGVSSGNTIYF; V gene: TRBV6-9; J gene: TRBJ1-3
CDR3 protein: CASSLGTSGSLTDTQYF; V gene: TRBV3-1; J gene: TRBJ2-3
CDR3 protein: CASGTLTGREYNEQFF; V gene: TRBV5-5; J gene: TRBJ2-1
CDR3 protein: CATTGGNSYNEQFF; V gene: TRBV5-1; J gene: TRBJ2-1
CDR3 protein: CASSQEGLGSYEQYF; V gene: TRBV3-1; J gene: TRBJ2-7
CDR3 protein: CASKREGGVLNEQFF; V gene: TRBV2; J gene: TRBJ2-1
CDR3 protein: CASSDLAQSSDTQYF; V gene: TRBV2; J gene: TRBJ2-3
CDR3 protein: CASSQVGNTEAFF; V gene: TRBV3-1; J gene: TRBJ1-1
CDR3 protein: CASSPRTAVNTEAFF; V gene: TRBV18; J gene: TRBJ1-1
CDR3 protein: CASSEVIGDNQPQHF; V gene: TRBV6-2/TRBV6-3; J gene: TRBJ1-5
CDR3 protein: CSAEGVDSGNTIYF; V gene: TRBV20-1; J gene: TRBJ1-3
CDR3 protein: CASTSAPASRFNEQYF; V gene: TRBV11-2; J gene: TRBJ2-7
CDR3 protein: CASSQAAGGETQYF; V gene: TRBV3-1; J gene: TRBJ2-5
CDR3 protein: CASSFKEGWYQETQYF; V gene: TRBV5-1; J gene: TRBJ2-5
CDR3 protein: CASSLEARGYTF; V gene: TRBV5-5; J gene: TRBJ1-2
CDR3 protein: CASSLLTDTQYF; V gene: TRBV28; J gene: TRBJ2-3
CDR3 protein: CASSSAGKENGYTF; V gene: TRBV3-1; J gene: TRBJ1-2
CDR3 protein: CASSEFGVAFF; V gene: TRBV6-1; J gene: TRBJ1-1
CDR3 protein: CSVVGLGRGLSGNTIYF; V gene: TRBV29-1; J gene: TRBJ1-3
CDR3 protein: CASSRGDRDAFVQYF; V gene: TRBV18; J gene: TRBJ2-7
CDR3 protein: CASSYSATYGYTF; V gene: TRBV6-5; J gene: TRBJ1-2
CDR3 protein: CASSPGTSGSPSDTQYF; V gene: TRBV7-9; J gene: TRBJ2-3
CDR3 protein: CASSHQGEVANEKLFF; V gene: TRBV4-1; J gene: TRBJ1-4
CDR3 protein: CASSPGGGDEQYF; V gene: TRBV9; J gene: TRBJ2-7
CDR3 protein: CAISMTGKNTEAFF; V gene: TRBV10-3; J gene: TRBJ1-1
CDR3 protein: CASSLTSRVEVYNEQFF; V gene: TRBV7-3; J gene: TRBJ2-1
CDR3 protein: CASSLETGNTIYF; V gene: TRBV7-8; J gene: TRBJ1-3
CDR3 protein: CASSLPGQGPDTQYF; V gene: TRBV3-1; J gene: TRBJ2-3